Presented here are 16 T cell receptor beta chains from one specimen sequenced in a study of naive and memory T cell subsets. Whole-study results and caveats: A few larger clonotypes appeared in naive repertoires, especially CD8, possibly memory cells re-expressing CD45RA.

These receptors' targets are unknown. Both TRBC1 and TRBC2 were covered by a beta constant-region primer of two equimolar oligonucleotides. Four rounds of PCR amplified the ligated cDNA using nested alpha and beta constant-region primers plus SP2. TCRdb re-derived calls from the UMI-ligation and nested PCR reads in MiXCR, one entry per CDR3 protein. This table holds tens of thousands of distinct CDR3 sequences, about 11% found once. Sequenced: naive CD4+ T cells from blood. These receptors were taken from a human donor in good health.

The sample holds a few counts of this clonotype. This chain links TRBV7-9 with TRBJ2-3; the D gene is possibly TRBD2 (5 bases). Germline CDR1 and CDR2: SEHNR and FQNEAQ (reference sequence). V shed 5 bases and J shed 0 bases, with 9 bases lying between them. This CDR3 has 14 residues. The CDR3: CASSPTGSTDTQYF. The DNA of the CDR3 is TGTGCCAGCAGCCCTACGGGGAGCACAGATACGCAGTATTTT.

The rearrangement uses TRBV7-9 and TRBJ2-5; D is possibly TRBD2 (6 bases). Looked up from germline, CDR1 is SEHNR and CDR2 is FQNEAQ (reference sequence). The CDR3 contains 15 residues. V lost 4 bases and J lost 7, with 19 bases in between. In nucleotides, the CDR3 is TGTGCCAGCAGCTACCTCTCCGGGAGAGCGGGGACCCAGTACTTC. This codes for CASSYLSGRAGTQYF.

This clonotype occurred a few times. The CDR3 coding sequence is TGTGCCAGCAGCTCGTCGGGGGCGAACACAGATACGCAGTATTTT. Translation: CASSSSGANTDTQYF. J is TRBJ2-3 and V is TRBV5-4; D is perhaps TRBD1 or TRBD2 (6 bases each). The V and J ends lost 3 bases and 2 bases respectively, with 13 bases between them. The germline CDR1 and CDR2 sequences are SGHNT and YYREEE (reference sequence). The CDR3 runs to 15 residues.

This clonotype was seen many times. The chain is built from TRBV2 and TRBJ2-1, with a tentative D call TRBD1 (5 bases). This CDR3 has 13 residues. V lost 6 bases to trimming and J lost 3 bases, with 9 bases between them. Per the germline V gene, CDR1 is SNHLY and CDR2 is FYNNEI. This CDR3 reads CASRSTVYNEQFF. The CDR3 region has the DNA TGTGCCAGCAGATCGACAGTCTACAATGAGCAGTTCTTC.

In its sample, this clonotype was seen a few times. The chain links TRBV7-2 to TRBJ2-1, with 8 nucleotides matching TRBD2. This CDR3 contains 14 residues. Germline V gives CDR1 SGHTA, CDR2 FQGNSA. V was clipped by 0 bases and J by 5 bases; unmatched bases: 0. CDR3 in DNA: TGTGCCAGCAGCTTAGCTAGCGGGAACAATGAGCAGTTCTTC. As protein: CASSLASGNNEQFF.

Note on this clonotype: This sequence may be a read error, since a much larger clone differs from it by one base. This chain links TRBV7-3 with TRBJ1-1; possibly TRBD1 for D (6 bases). CDR3 length: 13 residues. CDR1 and CDR2 (germline): SGHTA, FQGTGA. Trimming pared 9 bases from V and 4 bases from J, leaving 15 bases between. The CDR3 DNA reads as TGTGCCAGAAGCCCAGGGGCAGGCACTGAAGCTTTCTTT. Amino acids: CARSPGAGTEAFF. Combining the CDR3 with reference TRBV7-3 and TRBJ1-1 gives the whole variable domain GAGVSQTPSNKVTEKGKYVELRCDPISGHTALYWYRQSLGQGPEFLIYFQGTGAADDSGLPNDRFFAVRPEGSVSTLKIQRTERGDSAVYLCARSPGAGTEAFFGQGTRLTVV.

This chain connects TRBV15 to TRBJ1-1, with no clear D. Germline V gives CDR1 LNHNV, CDR2 YYDKDF (reference sequence). CDR3 length: 17 residues. V lost 3 bases to trimming and J lost 1 base, with 18 bases between them. CDR3 sequence reads: CATSSLPGKTTNTEAFF. For the CDR3, the DNA is TGTGCCACCAGCAGCCTCCCCGGGAAGACAACGAACACTGAAGCTTTCTTT.

V usage is TRBV27 and J usage is TRBJ1-6; 8 bases match TRBD1. Germline assignment: CDR1 MNHEY and CDR2 SMNVEV (reference sequence). The trim removed 6 bases at V and 5 bases at J, leaving 9 bases unmatched. CDR3 length: 16 amino acids. Here the CDR3 reads CASSSRQGRHNSPLHF. The CDR3 DNA follows: TGTGCCAGCAGCTCGCGACAGGGGAGACATAATTCACCCCTCCACTTT.

This clonotype has at least ten counts. The chain combines TRBV7-2 with TRBJ2-3, with a possible D match to TRBD2 (6 bases). The CDR3 runs to 16 residues. V lost 4 bases and J lost 0, with 14 bases in between. CDR1 is SGHTA and CDR2 is FQGNSA in the germline V gene. The CDR3 sequence is CASSWGGGVSTDTQYF. CDR3 nucleotides: TGTGCCAGCAGCTGGGGCGGCGGGGTTAGCACAGATACGCAGTATTTT.

This clonotype was detected many times. The chain links TRBV7-2 to TRBJ1-4, with no clear D. Germline CDR1 SGHTA, CDR2 FQGNSA. Between the trimmed V and J ends, which lost 1 base and 0 bases, there was a span of 9 bases. The CDR3 spans 16 residues. Here the CDR3 DNA reads TGTGCCAGCAGCTTAGACCGTCCTGCAACTAATGAAAAACTGTTTTTT. It codes for CASSLDRPATNEKLFF.

The rearrangement links TRBV5-5 to TRBJ2-3, with D hard to call. Between the trimmed V and J ends, which lost 2 bases and 0 bases, there was a span of 4 bases. Per the germline V gene, CDR1 is SGHKS and CDR2 is YYEKEE (reference sequence). This CDR3 contains 13 residues. The CDR3: CASSFESTDTQYF. The CDR3 DNA reads as TGTGCCAGCAGCTTTGAGAGCACAGATACGCAGTATTTT.

Comments on this clonotype: A single base separates this from a much larger clone, so it may be a read error. The V call is TRBV29-1, the J call TRBJ2-7; a weak D match, TRBD1 (6 bases). The CDR3 runs 8 residues. Germline CDR1 SQVTM, CDR2 ANQGSEA. The CDR3 DNA is TGCAGCGCCTGGGGACATATTGTT. Translating gives CSAWGHIV.

This clonotype was counted a few times. This chain connects TRBV12-2 to TRBJ1-5. TRBV12-2 is flagged as a pseudogene. CDR3 length equals 16 residues. The CDR3 DNA follows: TGTGCAAGTCGCTTAGCAGGTACAGCCGCGCATCAGCCCCAGCATTTT. Its translation is CASRLAGTAAHQPQHF.

This clonotype has only a few counts. This chain links TRBV10-3 with TRBJ1-1; D is uncertain. Germline V gene lookup returns CDR1 ENHRY and CDR2 SYGVKD. V was pared by 6 bases and J by 0 bases, with 11 bases between. The CDR3 covers 14 residues. CDR3 loop: CAIREELMNTEAFF. The CDR3 bases are TGTGCCATCAGAGAGGAGCTCATGAACACTGAAGCTTTCTTT.

This clonotype was seen only a few times. The rearrangement joins TRBV27 to TRBJ2-7; D is tentatively TRBD1 or TRBD2 (5 bases each). Germline loops: CDR1 MNHEY, CDR2 SMNVEV (reference sequence). This CDR3 has 14 residues. V was clipped by 4 bases and J by 3 bases, with 13 bases between them. Written as DNA, the CDR3 is TGTGCCAGCAGTTGGGATAGAGGGGACTACGAGCAGTACTTC. Translated: CASSWDRGDYEQYF.

A few counts support this clonotype. The rearrangement joins TRBV24-1 to TRBJ2-3, with 9 bases matching TRBD2. J was trimmed by 5 bases and V by 4 bases; bases with no gene match: 9. The germline V gene has CDR1 KGHDR and CDR2 SFDVKD. The CDR3 totals 16 residues. CDR3 coding DNA: TGTGCCACCAGTGAGAGCGGGAGGAAGGGGCAAGATACGCAGTATTTT. Translation gives CATSESGRKGQDTQYF.